One and the same sample provided the 30 T cell receptor beta chains below, sequenced in a study of cytomegalovirus exposure and HLA in healthy donors. Sequencing used immunoSEQ multiplex PCR; TCRdb keeps in-frame clones, though not all of them. This sample has approximately 160,000 clones, with approximately 80% found just once. Sequenced sample: PBMCs. The source of these receptors is a man aged 30-40 years in good health and CMV-seropositive.

The gene calls are TRBV7-9 and TRBJ1-4, with 8 nucleotides matching TRBD1. The CDR3 spans 17 residues. CDR1 is SEHNR and CDR2 is FQNEAQ in the germline V gene (reference sequence). The J segment lost 5 bases and the V segment lost 1 base, leaving 9 bases of the junction unmatched. DNA of the CDR3: TGTGCCAGCAGCTTAGGTCCCTCAGGGGGCGGGAATGAAAAACTGTTTTTT. Amino acid sequence: CASSLGPSGGGNEKLFF.

CDR3 amino acids: CASRLAGGQETQYF. DNA of the CDR3: TGTGCCTCCCGACTAGCGGGGGGACAAGAGACCCAGTACTTC. The rearrangement links TRBV30 to TRBJ2-5, with TRBD2 identical over 13 bases. Germline-derived CDR1 and CDR2 are GTSNPN and SVGIG (reference sequence). Losses at the gene ends were 7 bases for V and 2 bases for J; bases not matched to a gene: 4. The CDR3 length is 14 residues.

The chain carries TRBV27 and TRBJ1-5, with TRBD1 matching over 8 bases. The germline V gene encodes CDR1 MNHEY and CDR2 SMNVEV (reference sequence). This CDR3 has 14 amino acids. Losses at the gene ends were 5 bases for V and 6 bases for J; bases not matched to a gene: 6. The CDR3 region has the DNA TGTGCCAGCAGTAAACAGGGGGTAAGTCAGCCCCAGCATTTT. It codes for CASSKQGVSQPQHF.

V is TRBV27 and J is TRBJ2-3; TRBD2 matches at 8 bases. The CDR3 runs to 17 residues. Germline V CDR1 and CDR2: MNHEY, SMNVEV (reference sequence). J was trimmed by 3 bases and V by 3 bases; bases with no gene match: 11. DNA for the CDR3: TGTGCCAGCAGTTTGAGGTCTAGCGGGTATATAACAGATACGCAGTATTTT. Translating gives CASSLRSSGYITDTQYF.

V is TRBV12-5 and J is TRBJ1-5; no firm D call. Deletions cut 0 bases from V and 5 bases from J, with 11 bases between. Per the germline V gene, CDR1 is LGHNT and CDR2 is FRNRAP. The CDR3 has 15 amino acids. The CDR3 DNA sequence: TGTGCTAGTGGTTTGGTAGTCGAGGGCCATCAGCCCCAGCATTTT. It translates to CASGLVVEGHQPQHF.

This clone was counted only a few times. This rearrangement joins TRBV4-1 to TRBJ2-7, with TRBD2 matching 11 bases. This CDR3 is 15 amino acids long. Germline CDR1 is MGHRA and CDR2 is YSYEKL. Trimming cost V 0 bases and J 12 bases; bases outside gene matches: 10. The CDR3 is CASSQDPGTSGWGYF. DNA for the CDR3: TGCGCCAGCAGCCAAGATCCGGGGACTAGCGGATGGGGGTACTTC.

The chain's CDR3 is CASSQGVNTEAFF. The CDR3 DNA is TGTGCCAGCAGCCAGGGGGTGAACACTGAAGCTTTCTTT. V usage is TRBV2 and J usage is TRBJ1-1; 7 positions agree with TRBD1. This CDR3 comprises 13 residues. CDR1 and CDR2 from the germline V gene are SNHLY and FYNNEI. J gave up 0 bases and V 6 bases, and 1 base lay outside the gene matches.

The sample holds a few counts of this clone. V and J are TRBV11-3 and TRBJ2-2, with D unclear. Germline V CDR1 and CDR2: SGHNT, YENEEA. Trimming removed 4 bases at V and 11 bases at J, with 17 bases between. The CDR3 runs 14 residues. The CDR3 sequence: CASSSRPSPGELFF. DNA for the CDR3: TGTGCCAGCAGCTCGCGTCCGTCGCCAGGAGAGCTGTTTTTT. Full variable domain (missing parts from reference TRBV11-3 and TRBJ2-2): EAGVVQSPRYKIIEKKQPVAFWCNPISGHNTLYWYLQNLGQGPELLIRYENEEAVDDSQLPKDRFSAERLKGVDSTLKIQPAELGDSAVYLCASSSRPSPGELFFGEGSRLTVL.

The chain is built from TRBV6-5 and TRBJ1-1; D ambiguous. This CDR3 spans 15 amino acids. Germline V gene lookup returns CDR1 MNHEY and CDR2 SVGAGI. The germline V and J ends were trimmed by 6 bases and 2 bases, with 16 bases remaining between them. DNA of the CDR3: TGTGCCAGCAGACCCTATCCCAGAGGAAACACTGAAGCTTTCTTT. It encodes CASRPYPRGNTEAFF.

The J gene is TRBJ1-4, the V gene TRBV4-3; TRBD1 matches 10 bases. This CDR3 spans 15 amino acids. The trim removed 4 bases at V and 8 bases at J, leaving 7 bases unmatched. Germline V gives CDR1 LGHNA, CDR2 YSLEER. CDR3 nucleotide sequence: TGCGCCAGCAGCCGCAGACAGGGGGCTCGGGAAAAACTGTTTTTT. Its translation: CASSRRQGAREKLFF.

V is TRBV4-1 and J is TRBJ2-3; a possible D gene is TRBD2 (5 bases). The germline V gene has CDR1 MGHRA and CDR2 YSYEKL. Between the trimmed V and J ends, which lost 1 base and 2 bases, there was a span of 10 bases. The CDR3 spans 15 residues. The CDR3 coding sequence is TGCGCCAGCAGCCAAGCGCAGCGGAACACAGATACGCAGTATTTT. Its protein product is CASSQAQRNTDTQYF.

This clone was recorded only once. The V call is TRBV14, the J call TRBJ2-6, with D maybe TRBD2 (6 bases). V gave up 4 bases and J gave up 0 bases, with 16 bases separating them. The CDR3 spans 18 residues. The germline V gene has CDR1 SGHDN and CDR2 FVKESK. The CDR3 coding sequence is TGTGCCAGCAGCCCAAGGGCGGGGCGCCGCTCTGGGGCCAACGTCCTGACTTTC. It yields the protein CASSPRAGRRSGANVLTF. The full variable domain, rest sourced from reference TRBV14 and TRBJ2-6, is EAGVTQFPSHSVIEKGQTVTLRCDPISGHDNLYWYRRVMGKEIKFLLHFVKESKQDESGMPNNRFLAERTGGTYSTLKVQPAELEDSGVYFCASSPRAGRRSGANVLTFGAGSRLTVL.

The count of this clone is one. The chain is built from TRBV10-3 and TRBJ2-7, with D maybe TRBD2 (6 bases). Germline V gene data show CDR1 as ENHRY and CDR2 as SYGVKD. V was shortened by 2 bases and J by 5 bases, with 16 bases between the two germline ends. The CDR3 has 15 amino acids. In DNA, the CDR3 is TGTGCCATCAGTGAGGGTACGGGGGACGCCCACGAGCAGTACTTC. This codes for CAISEGTGDAHEQYF.

This clone was found once. The chain recombines TRBV11-3 with TRBJ2-5; 9 bases map to TRBD1. Germline V gene data show CDR1 as SGHNT and CDR2 as YENEEA. This CDR3 is built from 14 residues. Trimming removed 5 bases from V and 5 bases from J; junction bases left unmatched: 6. CDR3 residues: CASSEWDRDETQYF. The CDR3 DNA reads TGTGCCAGCAGCGAATGGGACAGGGACGAGACCCAGTACTTC.

This chain links TRBV7-2 with TRBJ1-4, with 8 positions matching TRBD1. The CDR3 has 16 residues. The V segment lost 0 bases and the J segment 8 bases; nucleotides outside the gene matches: 8. The germline V gene has CDR1 SGHTA and CDR2 FQGNSA. The CDR3 DNA reads TGTGCCAGCAGCTTAGCCCCGACAGGGGATGGGGAAAAACTGTTTTTT. It codes for CASSLAPTGDGEKLFF.

J is TRBJ2-7 and V is TRBV21-1; the table's D call, TRBD2, has no DNA check behind it. TRBV21-1 is deemed a pseudogene. CDR3 length: 16 residues. The CDR3 nucleotides read TGTGCCAGCAGCAAAAGTCAGCGGATCGTTTCCTACGAGCAGTACTTC. Translated: CASSKSQRIVSYEQYF.

This chain joins TRBV9 and TRBJ2-7, with TRBD2 as a possible D gene (6 bases). The CDR3 runs to 11 residues. V gave up 3 bases and J gave up 6 bases, with 7 bases separating them. Germline assignment: CDR1 SGDLS and CDR2 YYNGEE. The CDR3 DNA is TGTGCCAGCAGCGGTAGCGGCGAGCAGTACTTC. It yields the protein CASSGSGEQYF. The full variable domain, its missing parts supplied by reference TRBV9 and TRBJ2-7, is DSGVTQTPKHLITATGQRVTLRCSPRSGDLSVYWYQQSLDQGLQFLIQYYNGEERAKGNILERFSAQQFPDLHSELNLSSLELGDSALYFCASSGSGEQYFGPGTRLTVT.

This clone was counted only a few times. The chain recombines TRBV5-1 with TRBJ2-1, with TRBD2 identical over 14 bases. The CDR3 is 19 amino acids. Germline V lookup: CDR1 SGHRS, CDR2 YFSETQ. The V segment lost 0 bases and the J segment 1 base; nucleotides outside the gene matches: 6. The CDR3 protein is CASSLVGLAGAGSYNEQFF. For the CDR3, the DNA is TGCGCCAGCAGCTTGGTGGGACTAGCGGGGGCGGGATCCTACAATGAGCAGTTCTTC.

The chain carries TRBV7-9 and TRBJ2-5; perhaps TRBD2 as D (6 bases). The ends were cut back, 5 bases at V and 1 base at J, with 14 bases in the middle. Per the germline V gene, CDR1 is SEHNR and CDR2 is FQNEAQ (reference sequence). This CDR3 region has 15 residues. Here the CDR3 DNA reads TGTGCCAGCAGCGTTCTTAGCGGCCGCCAAGAGACCCAGTACTTC. Its protein product is CASSVLSGRQETQYF.

This clone was seen a few times. The sample has other DNA sequences that encode this CDR3 too. This rearrangement joins TRBV5-4 to TRBJ2-5; 10 nucleotides match TRBD2. The V gene end was trimmed by 0 bases and the J gene end by 5 bases; junction bases not matched to a gene: 4. CDR1 is SGHNT and CDR2 is YYREEE in the germline V gene (reference sequence). The CDR3 runs to 15 residues. CDR3 sequence reads: CASSLGGSGGETQYF. The CDR3 region has the DNA TGTGCCAGCAGCTTGGGAGGTAGCGGGGGGGAGACCCAGTACTTC.

J is TRBJ1-5 and V is TRBV27; D might be TRBD1 (5 bases). Germline-derived CDR1 and CDR2 are MNHEY and SMNVEV (reference sequence). CDR3 length: 14 amino acids. Trimming left V 5 bases short and J 7 bases short, with 15 bases between. CDR3 sequence reads: CASSHTGGKQPQHF. The CDR3 coding sequence is TGTGCCAGCAGTCATACAGGAGGGAAGCAGCCCCAGCATTTT.

CDR3 in DNA: TGTGCCAGCTCCGCAAGGGCGCTAGCGGGGACAGATACGCAGTATTTT. Translated, it gives CASSARALAGTDTQYF. The chain combines TRBV18 with TRBJ2-3; 9 nucleotides match TRBD2. The CDR3 runs to 16 residues. Trimming at V came to 6 bases and at J to 3 bases, leaving 10 bases not matched to a gene. Germline V gene lookup returns CDR1 KGHSH and CDR2 LQKENI.

V and J are TRBV6-4 and TRBJ2-1; possible D gene TRBD2, 5 bases. The V gene's germline CDR1 is MRHNA and CDR2 SNTAGT. The CDR3 covers 15 residues. Trimming cost V 2 bases and J 7 bases, with 15 bases left between them. CDR3 nucleotide sequence: TGTGCCAGCAGTGACGACGCGGGTGGGGTAAATGAGCAGTTCTTC. Its translation: CASSDDAGGVNEQFF.

The CDR3 DNA is TGTGCCAGCAGCTTAGCAGGACAGGGGGCGGGCTATGGCTACACCTTC. This encodes CASSLAGQGAGYGYTF. V is TRBV7-2 and J is TRBJ1-2, with 11 bases aligning to TRBD1. CDR3 length: 16 amino acids. Germline assignment: CDR1 SGHTA and CDR2 FQGNSA. V lost 0 bases to trimming and J lost 4 bases; unmatched junction nucleotides: 4.

The rearrangement uses TRBV11-2 and TRBJ2-7; no clear D. V was shortened by 5 bases and J by 6 bases, with 11 bases between the two germline ends. The CDR3 is made up of 12 amino acids. Looked up from germline, CDR1 is SGHAT and CDR2 is FQNNGV. The CDR3 spells CASSPSHGEQYF. The CDR3 nucleotides are TGTGCCAGCAGCCCGTCCCACGGCGAGCAGTACTTC. Full variable domain (remainder filled in from reference TRBV11-2 and TRBJ2-7): EAGVAQSPRYKIIEKRQSVAFWCNPISGHATLYWYQQILGQGPKLLIQFQNNGVVDDSQLPKDRFSAERLKGVDSTLKIQPAKLEDSAVYLCASSPSHGEQYFGPGTRLTVT.

The chain couples TRBV4-1 to TRBJ2-7, with 9 bases matching TRBD2. The germline V gene has CDR1 MGHRA and CDR2 YSYEKL. The V gene end was trimmed by 1 base and the J gene end by 6 bases; junction bases not matched to a gene: 13. This CDR3 has 17 residues. The CDR3 region has the DNA TGCGCCAGCAGCCAAGGACTGGTTGTAGCGGGGGACCCCGAGCAGTACTTC. Translation: CASSQGLVVAGDPEQYF.

This clone was detected once. The chain has TRBV7-3 and TRBJ2-3, with 7 bases identical to TRBD1. CDR3 length: 15 amino acids. Trimming cost V 5 bases and J 0 bases; bases outside gene matches: 5. The germline gives CDR1 SGHTA, CDR2 FQGTGA. The CDR3 bases are TGTGCCAGCAGCCAGGGGGTAGTAAGCACAGATACGCAGTATTTT. Translating it yields CASSQGVVSTDTQYF.

The chain combines TRBV5-1 with TRBJ1-2; D call uncertain. There are 14 residues in the CDR3. Germline CDR1 reads SGHRS; CDR2 reads YFSETQ. The V end lost 4 bases, the J end lost 6 bases, and 16 bases lay between the germline ends. The CDR3 region is CASSPSAIHNGYTF. In DNA form, the CDR3 reads TGCGCCAGCAGCCCTTCAGCGATTCACAATGGCTACACCTTC.

This chain connects TRBV5-1 to TRBJ2-5; 11 nucleotides line up with TRBD2. Germline V CDR1 and CDR2: SGHRS, YFSETQ. The CDR3 runs 16 residues. V was pared by 1 base and J by 5 bases, with 7 bases of the junction left unmatched. The CDR3 sequence is CASSLSSGGAWETQYF. DNA for the CDR3: TGCGCCAGCAGCTTGAGTAGCGGGGGGGCTTGGGAGACCCAGTACTTC. Full variable domain (rest looked up from reference TRBV5-1 and TRBJ2-5): KAGVTQTPRYLIKTRGQQVTLSCSPISGHRSVSWYQQTPGQGLQFLFEYFSETQRNKGNFPGRFSGRQFSNSRSEMNVSTLELGDSALYLCASSLSSGGAWETQYFGPGTRLLVL.

The rearrangement links TRBV2 to TRBJ1-1; TRBD1 aligns across 9 bases. V trimming: 10 bases; J trimming: 1 base; junction bases outside the gene matches: 7. This CDR3 is 14 amino acids long. Germline CDR1 SNHLY, CDR2 FYNNEI. CDR3 in DNA: TGTGCCAACCAACAGGGGGCGCAGAACACTGAAGCTTTCTTT. The encoded protein is CANQQGAQNTEAFF.